The source of this T cell receptor (beta chain) is a study of spatial heterogeneity in lung cancer. Whole-study results and caveats: Ubiquitous expanded tumor TCRs were seen in blood more at resection than at follow-up.

TCRdb redid the calling of the 5' RACE reads with MiXCR, one entry per CDR3 protein. The sample shows some 29,000 distinct CDR3 sequences, approximately 8.4% of them seen only once. This clonotype was recorded at least ten times. Its antigen is currently unknown. The germline CDR1 and CDR2 sequences are LGHDT and YNNKEL (reference sequence). This CDR3 comprises 16 residues. Trimming removed 0 bases at V and 7 bases at J, with 15 bases between. Time point meaning: sample taken at primary tumor resection. Whole RNA was taken from tumor, nontumor lung or frozen PBMC; it was then sequenced unsorted. The clonotype originates from a female donor with early-stage non-small cell lung cancer. V gene TRBV3-1 combines with J gene TRBJ2-2; unclear D gene. The material was PBMCs, obtained at surgery. The CDR3 bases are TGTGCCAGCAGCCAAGAGGGAAGCTCACTTGGCGGGGAGCTGTTTTTT. Residues: CASSQEGSSLGGELFF.